This T cell receptor (beta chain) was sequenced during a study of blood T cell repertoires in COVID-19. Study-level background: PBMCs, B-cell-depleted T cells, or T cells were the source of the cDNA or gDNA that made up the material.

Here immunoSEQ multiplex PCR was the method, and the copy in TCRdb shows in-frame clones only, minus some. Of a few hundred thousand clones in the sample, over 75% were seen once. Sequencing used peripheral blood. This receptor was obtained from a human donor in a cohort sampled during active COVID-19.

The chain's CDR3 is CASSERTSGRALDEQYF. The CDR3 DNA is TGTGCCAGCAGTGAAAGGACTAGCGGGAGGGCTCTAGACGAGCAGTACTTC. This chain links TRBV6-1 with TRBJ2-7, with 15 positions matching TRBD2. Germline lookup yields CDR1 MNHNS and CDR2 SASEGT. The ends lost 2 bases at V and 5 bases at J; junction bases unmatched: 7. The CDR3 runs 17 residues.